A selection of T cell receptor beta chains follows, all from one sample in a study of pediatric ulcerative colitis. TCRdb keeps only in-frame clones here, not all; method: immunoSEQ multiplex PCR. The sample has 15,000 to 20,000 clones, approximately 80% seen once. The sample comprised gut tissue. The source of these receptors is a boy aged 5-17 years who was a control in a study of pediatric ulcerative colitis. Both conserved end residues are part of each CDR3. D genes are given only for firm matches. Clone size is given for some rows only: seen once, a few or many times, or a class if the clone is expanded.

d_gene: .
v_gene: TRBV2
abundance: .
j_gene: TRBJ2-6
CDR3aa: CASSDPVRTGANVLTF
CDR3nt: TGTGCCAGCAGTGATCCGGTGAGGACCGGGGCCAACGTCCTGACTTTC

d_gene: .
v_gene: TRBV29-1
abundance: .
j_gene: TRBJ1-4
CDR3aa: CSILAGTFAQKLFF
CDR3nt: TGCAGCATTTTAGCCGGGACATTCGCACAAAAACTGTTTTTT

d_gene: .
v_gene: TRBV18
abundance: .
j_gene: TRBJ2-5
CDR3aa: CASSPQGNGETQYF
CDR3nt: TGTGCCAGCTCACCACAGGGTAATGGGGAGACCCAGTACTTC

d_gene: .
v_gene: TRBV7-8
abundance: .
j_gene: TRBJ2-2
CDR3aa: CASSLKVRGGITGELFF
CDR3nt: TGTGCCAGCAGCTTAAAAGTTAGGGGTGGTATCACCGGGGAGCTGTTTTTT

d_gene: .
v_gene: TRBV5-1
abundance: .
j_gene: TRBJ1-3
CDR3aa: CASSFVGGLSGNTIYF
CDR3nt: TGCGCCAGCAGCTTCGTAGGGGGGCTCTCTGGAAACACCATATATTTT

d_gene: .
v_gene: TRBV27
abundance: .
j_gene: TRBJ2-7
CDR3aa: CASSFNQGPPGQSYEQYF
CDR3nt: TGTGCCAGCAGTTTTAACCAGGGGCCGCCGGGTCAGTCCTACGAGCAGTACTTC

d_gene: .
v_gene: TRBV6-4
abundance: .
j_gene: TRBJ1-5
CDR3aa: CASSDPRANQPQHF
CDR3nt: TGTGCCAGCAGTGACCCCCGGGCCAATCAGCCCCAGCATTTT

d_gene: .
v_gene: TRBV5-1
abundance: .
j_gene: TRBJ2-2
CDR3aa: CASSHPDYTGELFF
CDR3nt: TGCGCCAGCAGCCATCCAGATTACACCGGGGAGCTGTTTTTT

d_gene: TRBD1
v_gene: TRBV7-2
abundance: .
j_gene: TRBJ1-1
CDR3aa: CASSLQGDTEAFF
CDR3nt: TGTGCCAGCAGCCTACAGGGGGACACTGAAGCTTTCTTT

d_gene: .
v_gene: TRBV4-2
abundance: once
j_gene: TRBJ1-1
CDR3aa: CASSHSSEEAFF
CDR3nt: TGTGCCAGCAGCCACTCGTCGGAAGAAGCTTTCTTT

d_gene: .
v_gene: TRBV4-2
abundance: .
j_gene: TRBJ1-4
CDR3aa: CASSQDRANEKLFF
CDR3nt: TGTGCCAGCAGCCAAGACAGGGCTAATGAAAAACTGTTTTTT

d_gene: TRBD2
v_gene: TRBV6-1
abundance: .
j_gene: TRBJ2-7
CDR3aa: CASSEVGEGSYEQYF
CDR3nt: TGTGCCAGCAGTGAAGTGGGGGAGGGGAGCTACGAGCAGTACTTC

d_gene: TRBD2
v_gene: TRBV10-1
abundance: few
j_gene: TRBJ2-7
CDR3aa: CASSGAGNEQYF
CDR3nt: TGCGCCAGCAGTGGAGCGGGGAACGAGCAGTACTTC

d_gene: .
v_gene: TRBV28
abundance: .
j_gene: TRBJ2-1
CDR3aa: CASIGGLEVHEQFF
CDR3nt: TGTGCCAGCATCGGGGGACTGGAAGTTCATGAGCAGTTCTTC

d_gene: .
v_gene: TRBV6-1
abundance: .
j_gene: TRBJ2-3
CDR3aa: CASSEQPPGAQDTQYF
CDR3nt: TGTGCCAGCAGTGAACAACCTCCAGGGGCTCAGGATACGCAGTATTTT

d_gene: .
v_gene: TRBV5-1
abundance: .
j_gene: TRBJ2-1
CDR3aa: CASSLGTTDNEQFF
CDR3nt: TGCGCCAGCAGCTTGGGGACTACCGACAATGAGCAGTTCTTC

d_gene: .
v_gene: TRBV6-6
abundance: .
j_gene: TRBJ1-2
CDR3aa: CASSYEGTANYGYTF
CDR3nt: TGTGCCAGCAGTTACGAGGGGACGGCTAACTATGGCTACACCTTC

d_gene: TRBD1
v_gene: TRBV5-1
abundance: .
j_gene: TRBJ2-1
CDR3aa: CASSSRVGQGLNEQFF
CDR3nt: TGCGCCAGCAGTTCCCGGGTGGGACAGGGTCTCAATGAGCAGTTCTTC